The subject of this entry is one T cell receptor beta chain. Trimming pared 4 bases from V and 2 bases from J, leaving 6 bases between. CDR3 length equals 13 residues. CDR1 and CDR2 from the germline V gene are MNHEY and SVGEGT. The sample is drawn from a study of blood T cell repertoires in COVID-19. Methods used by the authors: From reference gene primer amplification, estimates of nucleated cell counts were derived. Sequencing was performed with immunoSEQ multiplex PCR; in TCRdb, only in-frame clones are kept and a portion is missing. V, J and clone size derive from that table, while D and trimming were established from the DNA sequence. Found here are some 120,000 clones, around three quarters of them singletons; the top ten hold 2% to 2.5%.

The clonotype was recovered from a woman aged 70 to 79 with acute or convalescent COVID-19. The chain has TRBV6-2 or TRBV6-3 and TRBJ2-1; D may be TRBD1 (6 bases). The material sequenced was peripheral blood. CDR3 sequence (DNA): TGTGCCAGCAGTTGGACAGCCTACAATGAGCAGTTCTTC. Its protein product is CASSWTAYNEQFF.